This T cell receptor (beta chain) was recorded in a study of T cell repertoires in cytomegalovirus infection. This clonotype was seen a handful of times. A single record per CDR3 protein comes from TCRdb applying MiXCR to the reads. The table shows 300,000 or so distinct CDR3 sequences, with roughly 25% occurring only once. Germline V gene lookup returns CDR1 MGHRA and CDR2 YSYEKL. V dropped 1 base and J dropped 6 bases, with 21 bases sitting between them. The CDR3 has 17 residues. The source material was PBMCs. The chain couples TRBV4-1 to TRBJ1-1; D gene uncertain. The clonotype originates from a human donor in good health (CMV status not recorded). Some clones in this sample may be carry-over from other donors' samples. Here the CDR3 reads CASSQGPRGGRTAEAFF. The CDR3 DNA sequence: TGCGCCAGCAGCCAAGGCCCCCGAGGAGGGAGGACGGCTGAAGCTTTCTTT.